This TCR beta chain was recovered during a study of technical replicates of blood from a handful of donors. The CDR3 is made up of 13 amino acids. Germline assignment: CDR1 MNHEY and CDR2 SVGAGI. The junction had 1 base not matched to a gene; V was cut back by 5 bases and J by 4 bases. Assay: immunoSEQ multiplex PCR; the TCRdb copy retains only in-frame clones and omits some. Of 79,000 or so clones listed, 95% to 98% were seen once; the top ten hold about 0.34%. Specimen: T cells isolated from PBMCs. V is TRBV6-5 and J is TRBJ1-3, with 8 nucleotides matching TRBD1. The TCR originated in a human donor in good health. The CDR3 DNA follows: TGTGCCAGCAGTGGGACAGGCGGAAACACCATATATTTT. Its translation: CASSGTGGNTIYF.